This T cell receptor beta chain was documented in a study of blood T cell repertoires in COVID-19. Study-level information: Sources were T cells, B-cell-depleted T cells, or PBMCs; the material itself was cDNA or gDNA.

This CDR3 region has 13 residues. Trimming took 6 bases from V and 4 from J; bases not matched to a gene: 5. Authors' methods: Reference gene primer amplification in the assay estimated nucleated cell counts. Clones were sequenced by immunoSEQ multiplex PCR, and TCRdb holds only the in-frame ones, with some missing. V and J calls and clone size are copied from that table; D and trimming were computed from the DNA. The table has some 50,000 clones, 90% seen once. This chain joins TRBV12-3 or TRBV12-4 and TRBJ1-1; 7 nucleotides match TRBD1. The sequencing sample was made of peripheral blood. This sequence originates from a man in his forties with acute or convalescent COVID-19. CDR3 residues: CASRRQGFTEAFF. As DNA, the CDR3 is TGTGCCAGCAGGAGACAGGGTTTCACTGAAGCTTTCTTT.